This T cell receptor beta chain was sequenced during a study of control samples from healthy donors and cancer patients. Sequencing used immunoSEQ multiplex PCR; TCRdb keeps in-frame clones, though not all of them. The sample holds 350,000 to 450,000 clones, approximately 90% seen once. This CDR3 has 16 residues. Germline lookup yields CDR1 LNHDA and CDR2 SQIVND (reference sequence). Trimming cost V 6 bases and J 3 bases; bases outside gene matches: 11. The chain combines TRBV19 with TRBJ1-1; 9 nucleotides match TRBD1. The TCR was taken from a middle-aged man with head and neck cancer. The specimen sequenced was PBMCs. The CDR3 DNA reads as TGTGCCAGTAGCCTCAGGTGGACAGGGGTTTACACTGAAGCTTTCTTT. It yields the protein CASSLRWTGVYTEAFF. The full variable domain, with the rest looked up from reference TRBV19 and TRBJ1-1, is DGGITQSPKYLFRKEGQNVTLSCEQNLNHDAMYWYRQDPGQGLRLIYYSQIVNDFQKGDIAEGYSVSREKKESFPLTVTSAQKNPTAFYLCASSLRWTGVYTEAFFGQGTRLTVV.